The clone carrying this T cell receptor beta chain was counted many times. What it recognizes is unknown. This sample is part of a study of T-cell reconstitution after alpha-beta-depleted transplantation in children. Findings and caveats of the study: Fresh T-cell production supplied most of the T-cell counts and diversity seen one year after transplant. For some patients, TCRbeta diversity was high at day 60 because of recipient T cells and thymic progenitors that survived. Reported findings indicate that, about two months after transplant, alpha-beta T cells came from several hundred expanded clones, which were derived from non-depleted graft cells.

The CDR3 consists of 14 residues. Germline assignment: CDR1 SGHRS and CDR2 YFSETQ. J lost 4 bases, V lost 4 bases, and 7 bases had no gene match. The authors prepared the TCRbeta library with unique molecular identifiers. TCRdb re-called the PCR reads with MiXCR, one entry per CDR3 protein. The table has more than 400,000 distinct CDR3 sequences, about an eighth seen once. The sequences come from PBMCs, mostly from graft donor cells, collected 180 days after TCRalphabeta/CD19-depleted stem cell transplant. The V call is TRBV5-1, the J call TRBJ2-5, with 7 bases fitting TRBD2. The clonotype originates from a female patient aged 2 to 10 who had a stem cell transplant for aplastic anemia, so the T cells may come from the graft donor. The CDR3 region is CASSLDPGGETQYF. The DNA of the CDR3 is TGCGCCAGCAGCCTGGACCCGGGGGGAGAGACCCAGTACTTC.